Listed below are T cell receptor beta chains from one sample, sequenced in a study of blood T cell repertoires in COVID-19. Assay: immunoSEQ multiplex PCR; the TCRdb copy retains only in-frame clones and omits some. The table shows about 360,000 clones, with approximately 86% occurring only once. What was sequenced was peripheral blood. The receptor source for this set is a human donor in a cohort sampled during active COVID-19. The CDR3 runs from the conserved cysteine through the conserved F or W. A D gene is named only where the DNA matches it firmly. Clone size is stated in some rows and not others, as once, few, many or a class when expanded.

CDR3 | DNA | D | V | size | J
CASSRTGGLGYTF | TGTGCCAGCAGCCGGACAGGGGGCTTAGGCTACACCTTC | TRBD1 | TRBV14 | - | TRBJ1-2
CASSLRGFGANVLTF | TGCGCCAGCAGCTTGAGAGGTTTTGGGGCCAACGTCCTGACTTTC | - | TRBV4-1 | - | TRBJ2-6
CASAGGETQYF | TGCGCCAGCGCCGGGGGAGAGACCCAGTACTTC | - | TRBV10-2 | - | TRBJ2-5
CASRTGLASYEQYF | TGTGCCAGCAGGACCGGACTAGCTTCCTACGAGCAGTACTTC | TRBD2 | TRBV2 | - | TRBJ2-7
CASSAGGTVYEQYF | TGTGCCAGCAGCGCGGGAGGGACAGTCTACGAGCAGTACTTC | TRBD2 | TRBV11-2 | once | TRBJ2-7
CASTPGPYNEQFF | TGTGCCAGCACCCCAGGGCCCTACAATGAGCAGTTCTTC | - | TRBV27 | - | TRBJ2-1
CASSLANRNLGNEQFF | TGTGCCAGCAGCTTGGCCAACAGGAACCTGGGGAATGAGCAGTTCTTC | - | TRBV5-4 | once | TRBJ2-1
CASSPITGVGETQYF | TGTGCCAGCAGTCCGATCACAGGGGTGGGGGAGACCCAGTACTTC | TRBD1 | TRBV27 | - | TRBJ2-5
CASSDAGGPYEQYF | TGTGCCAGCAGTGATGCGGGAGGCCCCTACGAGCAGTACTTC | TRBD2 | TRBV25-1 | - | TRBJ2-7
CATTTGGERSTEAFF | TGTGCCACAACGACAGGGGGCGAGAGAAGCACTGAAGCTTTCTTT | TRBD1 | TRBV10-3 | - | TRBJ1-1
CSVVPARGSDEQYF | TGCAGCGTTGTCCCTGCCAGGGGTTCCGACGAGCAGTACTTC | - | TRBV29-1 | - | TRBJ2-7
CASSSVRGGEQYF | TGTGCCAGCAGCTCGGTCCGGGGAGGCGAGCAGTACTTC | - | TRBV7-9 | once | TRBJ2-7
CASSLVSGNSYEQYF | TGCGCCAGCAGCTTAGTATCAGGGAACTCCTACGAGCAGTACTTC | - | TRBV5-1 | - | TRBJ2-7
CAWSVGTGRMSDTQYF | TGTGCCTGGAGTGTGGGGACAGGGAGGATGTCAGATACGCAGTATTTT | TRBD1 | TRBV30 | - | TRBJ2-3
CASSQVTDWTSGAQETQYF | TGTGCCAGCAGCCAAGTCACCGACTGGACTAGCGGGGCACAAGAGACCCAGTACTTC | TRBD2 | TRBV3-1/TRBV3-2 | - | TRBJ2-5
CASSTTGGVSGELFF | TGTGCCAGTAGTACTACGGGGGGCGTGTCCGGGGAGCTGTTTTTT | - | TRBV19 | few | TRBJ2-2
CAWALGQVSYEQYF | TGTGCCTGGGCGCTCGGACAGGTATCCTACGAGCAGTACTTC | TRBD1 | TRBV30 | - | TRBJ2-7
CASSIRGRGEAGELFF | TGTGCCAGTAGTATTAGGGGTCGCGGGGAAGCCGGGGAGCTGTTTTTT | - | TRBV19 | - | TRBJ2-2
CASSRRRSDGELFF | TGTGCCAGCAGCCGGAGACGGAGTGACGGGGAGCTGTTTTTT | - | TRBV7-2 | - | TRBJ2-2
CASRNRVGTELNTDTQYF | TGTGCCAGCAGGAACCGGGTTGGGACAGAGCTTAACACAGATACGCAGTATTTT | - | TRBV21-1 | - | TRBJ2-3
CASSAPGVPYF | TGTGCCAGCAGCGCCCCGGGGGTACCGTACTTC | - | TRBV21-1 | - | TRBJ2-5
CASSVGQNLEQYF | TGCGCCAGCAGTGTGGGGCAGAACTTGGAGCAGTACTTC | - | TRBV10-1 | - | TRBJ2-7
CASSPGTANEKLFF | TGTGCCAGCAGTCCCGGGACAGCTAATGAAAAACTGTTTTTT | TRBD1 | TRBV6-5 | - | TRBJ1-4
CASSRGGNQPQHF | TGTGCCAGCAGCCGGGGAGGCAATCAGCCCCAGCATTTT | - | TRBV4-2 | - | TRBJ1-5
CATSRGSGAYEQYF | TGTGCCACCAGCAGGGGTAGCGGGGCCTACGAGCAGTACTTC | TRBD2 | TRBV15 | - | TRBJ2-7
CASSHPGTSGRMAGELFF | TGTGCCAGCAGCCACCCCGGGACTAGCGGGAGAATGGCCGGGGAGCTGTTTTTT | TRBD2 | TRBV7-9 | few | TRBJ2-2
CASSFPWGRTDTQYF | TGTGCCAGCAGTTTCCCTTGGGGGAGGACTGATACGCAGTATTTT | - | TRBV28 | - | TRBJ2-3
CASSDWASAYQETQYF | TGTGCCAGCAGTGACTGGGCTAGCGCTTACCAAGAGACCCAGTACTTC | - | TRBV6-1 | - | TRBJ2-5
CASSPDGGISYEQYF | TGTGCCAGCAGCCCCGACGGGGGGATATCCTACGAGCAGTACTTC | TRBD2 | TRBV7-9 | once | TRBJ2-7
CASSSGPNHGYTF | TGTGCCAGCAGCAGCGGCCCCAATCATGGCTACACCTTC | - | TRBV7-3 | - | TRBJ1-2
CASSVDSSSYEQYF | TGTGCCAGCAGCGTAGACAGCAGCTCCTACGAGCAGTACTTC | - | TRBV9 | - | TRBJ2-7
CASSILGGNQETQYF | TGTGCCAGTAGTATCCTCGGGGGGAACCAAGAGACCCAGTACTTC | TRBD2 | TRBV19 | - | TRBJ2-5
CASSQGVAFSRQYF | TGTGCCAGCAGCCAAGGGGTAGCGTTTTCTCGGCAGTACTTC | - | TRBV3-1/TRBV3-2 | - | TRBJ2-7
CASSTKLAGGPTDTQYF | TGTGCCAGCAGCACCAAACTAGCGGGGGGTCCAACAGATACGCAGTATTTT | TRBD2 | TRBV7-8 | - | TRBJ2-3
CASSRKGAAKNIQYF | TGTGCCAGTAGTCGGAAGGGGGCGGCCAAAAACATTCAGTACTTC | TRBD1 | TRBV19 | once | TRBJ2-4
CASSLEGTGATYEQYF | TGTGCCAGCAGCTTAGAAGGGACAGGAGCTACCTACGAGCAGTACTTC | TRBD1 | TRBV11-3 | - | TRBJ2-7
CSVDHSLAGGLNEQFF | TGCAGCGTTGACCACTCCTTAGCGGGAGGGCTGAATGAGCAGTTCTTC | TRBD2 | TRBV29-1 | - | TRBJ2-1